The source of this TCR beta chain is a study of T cells in Graves' hyperthyroidism and ophthalmopathy (dated by TCRdb to about 2019). For context, the study as a whole: Peripheral blood was collected at initial diagnosis, before any treatment. To identify distinguishing TCR V-J signatures, a discovery cohort of about 95 patients was used, comprising some 45 with Graves' ophthalmopathy and around 60 with stable Graves' hyperthyroidism. An independent validation cohort of around 19 hyperthyroidism patients and about 15 patients who later progressed to ophthalmopathy tested prospective prediction of ophthalmopathy. The roughly 100 discovery patients were randomly split 7:3 into training and test sets. In several Graves' hyperthyroidism patients, the study also compared T-cell repertoires from thyroid tissue with T-cell repertoires from blood. After sampling, hyperthyroidism patients received methimazole starting at 30 mg daily, and ophthalmopathy patients received high-dose intravenous methylprednisolone. The paper describes TCR Vbeta CDR3 sequencing of 135 peripheral blood samples, made up of 43 ophthalmopathy patients, 70 to 75 hyperthyroidism patients and 17 progressor patients.

The TCR beta CDR3 regions were amplified from RNA transcripts. The first round of RT-PCR for the TCR CDR3 was performed with the HTBI primer set and the Qiagen OneStep RT-PCR kit. The libraries were constructed in a second round of multiplex PCR and then size-selected and purified. Libraries were sequenced paired-end with 100 bp reads on an Illumina HiSeq2000. In the source study's methods: SOAPnuke was used to process the raw data, removing reads that contained adapters or uncalled bases, had a mean Phred below 15, or lacked an exact match to the constant primer or identifier. High-quality paired reads were merged with COPE v1.2.5, and unique nucleotide sequences were defined as clonotypes. MiTCR v1.1 was used to align the clonotypes against IMGT TRBV, TRBD and TRBJ reference segments. Only V-J combinations with frequency above 0.0001, covering roughly 99% of repertoires, were analysed. The TCS score was defined as F50 (clonal expansion) divided by E x V (chaos), with BLOSUM62-based TCRdist calculated between CDR3 peptides within each V-J. Welch's t-statistics and random forest reduced 500 to 650 V-J features to 10 to 15, which were used in a naive Bayes classifier (R e1071). Using fastp trimming at Q25 and MiXCR clonotype assembly, TCRdb reanalyzed the public sequencing data and kept in-frame beta chains. Identical CDR3 proteins give one entry, which carries the most common genes and DNA. TCRdb, rather than the study authors, made the V and J calls. This sample has 450,000 to 650,000 distinct CDR3 sequences in its table, and around 14% of those were observed once. The ten largest make up roughly 7.1% of the sample.

Turning to this clonotype: Its recognized antigen is unknown. Base qualities are missing; no much larger clone stands one base away.

Moderately to severely active disease, a Clinical Activity Score of at least 3, a NOSPECS grade of at least 4, and a duration under 3 months were present in ophthalmopathy patients. Exclusion was applied to patients with uncontrolled infections, other autoimmune diseases, pregnancy or lactation. Diagnoses were established on the basis of clinical symptoms, serum thyroxine and TRAb, thyroid ultrasound, and orbital computed tomography. PBMCs were isolated from about 10 ml of fresh peripheral blood by Ficoll-Paque density gradient centrifugation. Total RNA was extracted using Trizol reagent, and RNA quality was assessed on an Agilent 2100 Bioanalyzer. On the study overall, not on this receptor specifically: Most expanded thyroid clonotypes (frequency above 0.001) were also found in blood, which suggests that blood repertoires may mirror thyroid immune responses. In validation, the model predicted progression to ophthalmopathy a median of around 6.5 months before onset, with approximately 71% sensitivity and just under 75% specificity. No statistical method was used to set the sample size in advance, and investigators knew the group allocation. A 13 V-J signature model separated ophthalmopathy from stable hyperthyroidism, with 87.88% sensitivity and about 81% specificity in cross-validation and 80%/75% in testing.

This receptor was obtained from a woman between 18 and 29 years old with Graves' ophthalmopathy. Specimen: blood.

In nucleotides, the sequence is TGTGCCAGTAGTATACCGAGGGCCCTCCAAGAGACCCAGTACTTC. It translates as CASSIPRALQETQYF. In this chain, TRBV19 is recombined with TRBJ2-5, and TRBD2 may be the D gene, going by 5 matching bases. There are 15 amino acids in the CDR3, from cysteine to phenylalanine inclusive. The kept DNA is CDR3 alone, 45 bases in frame from the first base. Between the V and J ends, shortened by 2 bases and 1 base respectively, the junction contains 11 bases. CDR1 and CDR2, looked up from the germline V gene (reference sequence), are LNHDA and SQIVND.